This note documents a single T cell receptor (beta chain) sequence. The CDR3 spans 13 residues. Looked up from germline, CDR1 is SQVTM and CDR2 is ANQGSEA. V lost 4 bases and J lost 3, with 13 bases in between. The data stem from a study of Graves' ophthalmopathy and Graves' hyperthyroidism. RNA transcripts served as template for amplifying TCR beta CDR3 sequences. An initial RT-PCR round employing HTBI primers preceded a second-round multiplex PCR. TCRdb recomputed calls from the multiplex PCR reads with MiXCR, one row per CDR3 protein. The table records hundreds of thousands of distinct CDR3 sequences, about a fifth of them present only once.

This receptor was obtained from a woman aged 18-30 years with stable Graves' hyperthyroidism. Some clones in this sample may be carry-over from other donors' samples. The specimen was peripheral blood. The gene calls are TRBV29-1 and TRBJ2-7; D possibly uses TRBD1 or TRBD2 (5 bases each). The CDR3 reads CSVVPAGGYEQYF. CDR3 bases: TGCAGCGTTGTGCCAGCTGGGGGCTACGAGCAGTACTTC.